Shown below are 31 T cell receptor beta chains from a single sample sequenced in a study of human T cells and chemical hapten exposure. MiXCR, applied by TCRdb to the RACE reads, yields one record per CDR3 protein. The sample contains about 400,000 distinct CDR3 sequences, under 6.5% of which appear only once. Described time point: patch test 2, 6 weeks after DPC sensitization. Treatment noted: therapeutic diphenylcyclopropenone sensitization with weekly scalp DPC. The sequenced sample was whole blood, obtained in connection with sensitization to the hapten diphenylcyclopropenone (DPC). These receptors came from a woman aged 18 to 35 with alopecia areata. Some clones in this sample may be carry-over from other donors' samples.

The gene calls are TRBV28 and TRBJ1-6, with a tentative D call TRBD1 (5 bases). V lost 2 bases to trimming and J lost 14 bases, with 13 bases between them. The CDR3 sequence is 13 residues long. The germline gives CDR1 MDHEN, CDR2 SYDVKM. DNA of the CDR3: TGTGCCAGCAGTTTAATCGCTCCGGGGGCCCTCCACTTT. Translating gives CASSLIAPGALHF.

The chain's CDR3 is CASSSPMPGGGSTDTQYF. CDR3 sequence (DNA): TGTGCCAGCAGTTCCCCCATGCCGGGCGGGGGGAGCACAGATACGCAGTATTTT. The chain combines TRBV28 with TRBJ2-3; 8 bases match TRBD2. With 4 bases clipped from V and 0 bases from J, the junction kept 12 bases outside the gene matches. In germline, CDR1 is MDHEN, CDR2 SYDVKM. CDR3 length: 18 residues.

This clonotype was counted a few times. The chain employs TRBV20-1 and TRBJ1-3, with D perhaps matching TRBD1 (5 bases). Trimming pared 0 bases from V and 2 bases from J, leaving 14 bases between. The CDR3 has 16 amino acids. CDR1 DFQATT and CDR2 SNEGSKA come from the germline V gene (reference sequence). The CDR3 reads CSARDPRGGAGNTIYF. The CDR3 bases are TGCAGTGCTAGAGACCCCCGGGGGGGGGCTGGAAACACCATATATTTT.

The sample holds a few counts of this clonotype. The V call is TRBV12-3 or TRBV12-4, the J call TRBJ2-3, with TRBD1 matching over 7 bases. This CDR3 has 12 amino acids. With V trimmed by 6 bases and J by 15 bases, 12 bases remained unmatched. CDR3 nucleotides: TGTGCCAGCAGCATTGACAGGGCCTCGGCTTATTTT. Its protein product is CASSIDRASAYF.

The V call is TRBV5-6, the J call TRBJ1-2; D ambiguous. The CDR3 is 15 residues long. The germline gives CDR1 SGHDT, CDR2 YYEEEE. V was cut by 3 bases and J by 0 bases, with 12 bases left in between. CDR3 protein: CASSSGRSSNYGYTF. For the CDR3, the DNA is TGTGCCAGCAGCTCCGGACGCTCCTCTAACTATGGCTACACCTTC.

In its sample, this clonotype was seen many times. This chain links TRBV9 with TRBJ2-3, with 13 bases fitting TRBD2. Unmatched junction bases numbered 3, after V lost 3 bases and J lost 2 bases. Germline V gives CDR1 SGDLS, CDR2 YYNGEE. This CDR3 has 16 residues. DNA of the CDR3: TGTGCCAGCAGCGCGGGACTAGCGGGGATCACAGATACGCAGTATTTT. Translating it yields CASSAGLAGITDTQYF.

The CDR3 here is CASSEASFGSNYGYTF. The CDR3 coding sequence is TGTGCCAGCAGTGAAGCGTCCTTTGGGTCCAACTATGGCTACACCTTC. This chain links TRBV2 with TRBJ1-2; D remains unclear. CDR3 length: 16 residues. Germline CDR1 SNHLY, CDR2 FYNNEI. V lost 0 bases to trimming and J lost 2 bases, with 13 bases between them.

This clonotype was seen ten or more times. The chain joins TRBV4-1 to TRBJ1-5; unclear D gene. Trimming cost V 4 bases and J 6 bases, with 16 bases left between them. Germline-derived CDR1 and CDR2 are MGHRA and YSYEKL. The CDR3 covers 15 residues. In DNA form, the CDR3 reads TGCGCCAGCAGCCCTTCTTGGCCCGGGAGTCAGCCCCAGCATTTT. This gives the protein CASSPSWPGSQPQHF.

The chain links TRBV4-1 to TRBJ1-3; tentatively, D is TRBD1 (5 bases). This CDR3 spans 15 amino acids. Trimming left V 2 bases short and J 4 bases short, with 12 bases between. CDR1 and CDR2 from the germline V gene are MGHRA and YSYEKL. CDR3 in DNA: TGCGCCAGCAGCCAACTTGGGGCTGCGGGAAACACCATATATTTT. The encoded protein is CASSQLGAAGNTIYF.

The V call is TRBV7-8, the J call TRBJ2-2; TRBD1 matches 7 bases. The V gene's germline CDR1 is SGHVS and CDR2 FQNEAQ. The junction had 15 bases not matched to a gene; V was cut back by 4 bases and J by 7 bases. CDR3 length equals 17 residues. CDR3 in amino acids: CASSWEKQGKRIGELFF. CDR3 nucleotides: TGTGCCAGCAGCTGGGAAAAACAGGGGAAGCGGATCGGGGAGCTGTTTTTT.

This clonotype was observed a few times. V is TRBV12-3 or TRBV12-4 and J is TRBJ2-7; possibly TRBD1 for D (5 bases). This CDR3 spans 14 amino acids. Trimming pared 3 bases from V and 6 bases from J, leaving 15 bases between. The CDR3 coding sequence is TGTGCCAGCAGTTTCCGCTCGGACAAGAGCGAGCAGTACTTC. Its translation: CASSFRSDKSEQYF.

This clonotype was picked up many times. The chain carries TRBV6-2 or TRBV6-3 and TRBJ1-5; D uncertain. The V gene lost 4 bases and the J gene lost 3 bases, with 7 bases spanning the gap. Germline V gives CDR1 MNHEY, CDR2 SVGEGT. CDR3 length: 13 amino acids. CDR3 nucleotides: TGTGCCAGCAGTTCGTTCGCCAATCAGCCCCAGCATTTT. It encodes CASSSFANQPQHF.

This clonotype was detected many times. V usage is TRBV7-9 and J usage is TRBJ1-2; the match to TRBD1 covers 7 bases. The CDR3 consists of 13 residues. The J segment lost 4 bases and the V segment lost 3 bases, leaving 2 bases of the junction unmatched. The germline gives CDR1 SEHNR, CDR2 FQNEAQ (reference sequence). In nucleotides, the CDR3 is TGTGCCAGCAGCTTGGGACAGTCCTATGGCTACACCTTC. Translation gives CASSLGQSYGYTF.

This clonotype has a count of ten or more. An end of the junction differs from the germline gene, which may be a read error. V gene TRBV7-2 combines with J gene TRBJ1-4; a possible D gene is TRBD1 (6 bases). The CDR3 consists of 14 residues. Germline V lookup: CDR1 SGHTA, CDR2 FQGNSA. DNA of the CDR3: TGTGCCAGCAGCCGAGGGGGGACTAGTGAAAAACTGTTTTTT. Translated: CASSRGGTSEKLFF.

In this sample, this clonotype turned up many times. The rearrangement joins TRBV7-9 to TRBJ2-3, with 10 bases that match TRBD2. Trimming removed 5 bases from V and 6 bases from J; junction bases left unmatched: 8. CDR1 is SEHNR and CDR2 is FQNEAQ in the germline V gene (reference sequence). This CDR3 is built from 15 residues. CDR3 bases: TGTGCCAGCAGCCTTCTAGCGGGGGCCGACGATACGCAGTATTTT. It specifies CASSLLAGADDTQYF. The full variable domain, its missing parts supplied by reference TRBV7-9 and TRBJ2-3, is DTGVSQNPRHKITKRGQNVTFRCDPISEHNRLYWYRQTLGQGPEFLTYFQNEAQLEKSRLLSDRFSAERPKGSFSTLEIQRTEQGDSAMYLCASSLLAGADDTQYFGPGTRLTVL.

This clonotype has a handful of counts. The chain couples TRBV4-1 to TRBJ2-1, with 7 bases identical to TRBD1. CDR1 and CDR2 from the germline V gene are MGHRA and YSYEKL. V shed 1 base, J shed 6 bases, and the junction held 12 bases outside the gene matches. The CDR3 consists of 17 residues. The CDR3 region has the DNA TGCGCCAGCAGCCAAGTAGGGGGCAGGCGACGATTCAATGAGCAGTTCTTC. Translated, it gives CASSQVGGRRRFNEQFF.

This chain connects TRBV11-1 to TRBJ1-6; D remains ambiguous. The CDR3 sequence is 14 residues long. V was pared by 5 bases and J by 14 bases, with 19 bases between. Germline V gives CDR1 SGHAT, CDR2 FQDESV (reference sequence). The DNA of the CDR3 is TGTGCCAGCAGCCCCGGTGGAGGATTGCAGACCCTCCACTTT. Its protein is CASSPGGGLQTLHF.

This clonotype was seen many times. This sequence joins TRBV20-1 and TRBJ1-2; 8 nucleotides match TRBD1. Germline V gene data show CDR1 as DFQATT and CDR2 as SNEGSKA (reference sequence). The CDR3 length is 13 residues. V dropped 4 bases and J dropped 3; count of bases not matched to a gene: 4. The CDR3 DNA reads as TGCAGTGCTATACAGGGGGACGACTATGGCTACACCTTC. Protein: CSAIQGDDYGYTF.

This clonotype appeared a few times. The V gene is TRBV15, the J gene TRBJ2-3, with 9 bases matching TRBD2. V was pared by 6 bases and J by 1 base, with 5 bases of the junction left unmatched. The CDR3 extends over 15 amino acids. The germline gives CDR1 LNHNV, CDR2 YYDKDF (reference sequence). The CDR3 here is CATSLASGGTDTQYF. In DNA, the CDR3 is TGTGCCACCAGTCTAGCTAGCGGGGGCACAGATACGCAGTATTTT.

This clonotype was detected ten times or more. V is TRBV10-3 and J is TRBJ2-7; TRBD2 matches 8 bases. Germline-derived CDR1 and CDR2 are ENHRY and SYGVKD. V lost 5 bases and J lost 4; bases outside the gene matches: 7. This CDR3 has 14 amino acids. CDR3 sequence: CAISTQRGLYEQYF. Here the CDR3 DNA reads TGTGCCATCAGTACCCAGCGGGGGCTTTACGAGCAGTACTTC.

This clonotype was recorded many times. V and J are TRBV7-9 and TRBJ2-3, with TRBD1 matching 10 bases. The ends lost 6 bases at V and 4 bases at J; junction bases unmatched: 7. The CDR3 runs 15 residues. Per germline, CDR1 SEHNR and CDR2 FQNEAQ (reference sequence). CDR3 DNA sequence: TGTGCCAGCAGTCCTCCCGGGACAGGGGCAGATACGCAGTATTTT. Translating gives CASSPPGTGADTQYF.

J is TRBJ2-1 and V is TRBV4-2, with D possibly matching TRBD1 (6 bases). The CDR3 sequence is 16 residues long. The germline gives CDR1 LGHNA, CDR2 YNFKEQ. V was trimmed by 3 bases and J by 0 bases, leaving 12 bases between them. CDR3 residues: CASSHPTGSSYNEQFF. CDR3 nucleotides: TGTGCCAGCAGCCATCCTACAGGGAGCTCCTACAATGAGCAGTTCTTC.

This clonotype was observed a handful of times. This rearrangement joins TRBV7-9 to TRBJ2-3; no definite D call. V lost 6 bases, J lost 5 bases, and 9 bases lay in between. This CDR3 comprises 12 residues. Germline V CDR1 and CDR2: SEHNR, FQNEAQ (reference sequence). CDR3 amino acids: CASSRPGDTQYF. Written as DNA, the CDR3 is TGTGCCAGCAGTCGACCAGGAGATACGCAGTATTTT.

This clonotype has at least ten counts. The CDR3 reads CASSRGVNTGELFF. The DNA of the CDR3 is TGTGCCAGCTCACGTGGGGTGAACACCGGGGAGCTGTTTTTT. The gene calls are TRBV18 and TRBJ2-2; D unclear. Germline CDR1 and CDR2: KGHSH and LQKENI. The CDR3 totals 14 residues. Trimming removed 4 bases from V and 1 base from J, with 7 bases in between.

This clonotype has ten or more counts. The chain employs TRBV27 and TRBJ2-7; no definite D call. CDR1 MNHEY and CDR2 SMNVEV come from the germline V gene (reference sequence). The CDR3 has 15 amino acids. V dropped 3 bases and J dropped 9 bases, with 21 bases sitting between them. The CDR3 protein is CASSFLRQSIKGQYF. The DNA for the CDR3 is TGTGCCAGCAGTTTTCTCCGGCAGTCGATTAAGGGGCAGTACTTC.

The rearrangement uses TRBV20-1 and TRBJ2-4; perhaps TRBD2 as D (6 bases). The CDR3 has 12 amino acids. Between the trimmed V and J ends, which lost 4 bases and 7 bases, there was a span of 11 bases. The germline gives CDR1 DFQATT, CDR2 SNEGSKA (reference sequence). The CDR3 coding sequence is TGCAGTGCTAACGGAGGGAGGAACATTCAGTACTTC. This translates into CSANGGRNIQYF.

The table lists this clonotype with many counts. The rearrangement links TRBV2 to TRBJ1-6; no clear D. CDR1 is SNHLY and CDR2 is FYNNEI in the germline V gene. The CDR3 consists of 14 residues. The V and J ends lost 7 bases and 7 bases respectively, with 14 bases between them. The DNA for the CDR3 is TGTGCCAGCAAGCGAGAAGAACCAAATTCACCCCTCCACTTT. Its protein is CASKREEPNSPLHF.

This clonotype was counted only a few times. The chain recombines TRBV4-3 with TRBJ2-3, with TRBD2 as a possible D gene (7 bases). V dropped 1 base and J dropped 0 bases, with 11 bases sitting between them. The CDR3 contains 16 residues. Germline CDR1 LGHNA, CDR2 YSLEER. In DNA form, the CDR3 reads TGCGCCAGCAGCCAAGGACGGGGGGCTAGCACAGATACGCAGTATTTT. Residues: CASSQGRGASTDTQYF.

This clonotype was seen repeatedly, ten times or more. V usage is TRBV6-1 and J usage is TRBJ1-2; D ambiguous. Germline CDR1 reads MNHNS; CDR2 reads SASEGT. Trimming removed 4 bases at V and 8 bases at J, with 17 bases between. The CDR3 has 14 residues. CDR3 DNA sequence: TGTGCCAGCAGTGGTCGGACCCCGGTCTCCGGCTACACCTTC. It encodes CASSGRTPVSGYTF.

This clonotype was seen ten or more times. This chain uses TRBV4-3 with TRBJ1-6; D ambiguous. CDR3 length: 15 amino acids. Germline values: CDR1 LGHNA, CDR2 YSLEER. Trimming pared 2 bases from V and 8 bases from J, leaving 13 bases between. The CDR3 bases are TGCGCCAGCAGCCAAATTCGCAACGTCGATTCACCCCTCCACTTT. Protein product: CASSQIRNVDSPLHF.

This clonotype showed up many times. This sequence joins TRBV7-3 and TRBJ2-3; D is unclear. Deletions cut 8 bases from V and 1 base from J, with 13 bases between. The CDR3 length is 14 residues. Germline assignment: CDR1 SGHTA and CDR2 FQGTGA. The CDR3 DNA is TGTGCCAGCTATGGGTCGGACCGCACAGATACGCAGTATTTT. Translation: CASYGSDRTDTQYF.